This TCR beta chain was recovered during a study of blood T cell repertoires in COVID-19. Study context: The samples span acute and convalescent COVID-19 from the United States, Italy and Spain. The cDNA or gDNA used as material had been derived from T cells, B-cell-depleted T cells, or PBMCs.

As processed by the authors: Scientists estimated how many nucleated cells there were by amplifying reference gene primers. Profiled with immunoSEQ multiplex PCR; TCRdb holds only in-frame clones, not every one. V, J and clone size were drawn from that table, and D and trimming were deduced from the DNA. The sample yields approximately 68,000 clones, around 80% seen once. V lost 2 bases, J lost 3 bases, and 18 bases lay in between. The CDR3 runs 16 residues. The germline V gene encodes CDR1 SGHRS and CDR2 YFSETQ. The V and J genes are TRBV5-1 and TRBJ2-7; TRBD1 is a possible D gene (5 bases). The source material was peripheral blood. The TCR originated in a human donor in a cohort sampled during active COVID-19. CDR3 amino acids: CASSFGAGRGHYEQYF. CDR3 in DNA: TGCGCCAGCAGCTTCGGTGCAGGGCGAGGTCACTACGAGCAGTACTTC.